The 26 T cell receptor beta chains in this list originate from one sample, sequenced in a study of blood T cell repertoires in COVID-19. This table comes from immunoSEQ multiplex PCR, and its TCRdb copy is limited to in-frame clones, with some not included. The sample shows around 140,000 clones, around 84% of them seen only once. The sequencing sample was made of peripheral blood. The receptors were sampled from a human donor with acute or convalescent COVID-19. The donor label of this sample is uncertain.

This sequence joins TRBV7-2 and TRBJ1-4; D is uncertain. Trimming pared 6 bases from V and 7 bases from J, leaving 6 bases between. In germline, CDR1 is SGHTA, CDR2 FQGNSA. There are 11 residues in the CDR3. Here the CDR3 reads CASRGVEKLFF. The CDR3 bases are TGTGCCAGCAGGGGAGTTGAAAAACTGTTTTTT.

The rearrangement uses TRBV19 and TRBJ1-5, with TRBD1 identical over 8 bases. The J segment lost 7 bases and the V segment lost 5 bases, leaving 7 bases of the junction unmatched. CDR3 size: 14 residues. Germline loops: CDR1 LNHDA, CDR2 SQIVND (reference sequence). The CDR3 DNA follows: TGTGCCAGTAGTCAGGGGGCGGAGGGACAGCCCCAGCATTTT. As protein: CASSQGAEGQPQHF.

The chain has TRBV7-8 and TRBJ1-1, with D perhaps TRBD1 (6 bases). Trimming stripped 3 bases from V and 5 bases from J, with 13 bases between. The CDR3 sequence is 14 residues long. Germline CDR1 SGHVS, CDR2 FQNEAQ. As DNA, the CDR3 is TGTGCCAGCAGCTTCAGGGGTAAAACTACTGAAGCTTTCTTT. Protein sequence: CASSFRGKTTEAFF.

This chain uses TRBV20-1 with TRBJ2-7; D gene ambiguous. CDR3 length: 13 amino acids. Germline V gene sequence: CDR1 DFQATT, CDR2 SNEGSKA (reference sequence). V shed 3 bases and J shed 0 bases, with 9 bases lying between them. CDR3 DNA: TGCAGTGCTAGTGAAGCCTTCTCCTACGAGCAGTACGTC. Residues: CSASEAFSYEQYV.

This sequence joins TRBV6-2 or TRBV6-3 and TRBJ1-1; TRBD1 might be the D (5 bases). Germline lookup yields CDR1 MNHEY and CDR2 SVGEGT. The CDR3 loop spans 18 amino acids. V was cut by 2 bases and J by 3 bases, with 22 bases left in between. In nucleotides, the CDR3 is TGTGCCAGCAGTTACATAATTTATAAGGGATGGGGGGACACTGAAGCTTTCTTT. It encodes CASSYIIYKGWGDTEAFF.

The CDR3 DNA sequence: TGTGCCAGCAGTCCATTGACAGGGCTGCGCAATCAGCCCCAGCATTTT. It specifies CASSPLTGLRNQPQHF. The rearrangement links TRBV27 to TRBJ1-5; TRBD1 matches 7 bases. The CDR3 length is 16 residues. Trimming took 5 bases from V and 2 from J; bases not matched to a gene: 9. The germline V gene encodes CDR1 MNHEY and CDR2 SMNVEV (reference sequence).

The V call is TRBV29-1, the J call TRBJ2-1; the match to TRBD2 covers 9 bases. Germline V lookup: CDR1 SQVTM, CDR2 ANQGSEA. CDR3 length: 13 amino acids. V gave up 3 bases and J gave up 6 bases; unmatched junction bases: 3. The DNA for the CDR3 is TGCAGCGTTGATAATAGCGGGAGCAATGAGCAGTTCTTC. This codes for CSVDNSGSNEQFF.

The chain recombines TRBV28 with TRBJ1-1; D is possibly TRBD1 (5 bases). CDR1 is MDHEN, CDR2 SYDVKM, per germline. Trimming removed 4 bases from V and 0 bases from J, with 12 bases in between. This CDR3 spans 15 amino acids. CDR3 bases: TGTGCCAGCAGTTGGGGAGGGGATTTGAACACTGAAGCTTTCTTT. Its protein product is CASSWGGDLNTEAFF.

For the CDR3, the DNA is TGTGCCAGCAGTTATATGACAGGGGATGGCTACACCTTC. Translating it yields CASSYMTGDGYTF. The chain joins TRBV7-9 to TRBJ1-2; TRBD1 agrees at 8 bases. This CDR3 has 13 residues. Germline V lookup: CDR1 SEHNR, CDR2 FQNEAQ (reference sequence). Losses at the gene ends were 6 bases for V and 6 bases for J; bases not matched to a gene: 6.

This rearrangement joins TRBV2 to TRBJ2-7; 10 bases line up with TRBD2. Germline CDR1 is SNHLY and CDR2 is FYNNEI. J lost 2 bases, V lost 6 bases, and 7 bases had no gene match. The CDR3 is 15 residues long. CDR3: CASSSRLAGPYEQYF. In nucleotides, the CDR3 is TGTGCCAGCAGCAGTAGACTAGCGGGTCCCTACGAGCAGTACTTC.

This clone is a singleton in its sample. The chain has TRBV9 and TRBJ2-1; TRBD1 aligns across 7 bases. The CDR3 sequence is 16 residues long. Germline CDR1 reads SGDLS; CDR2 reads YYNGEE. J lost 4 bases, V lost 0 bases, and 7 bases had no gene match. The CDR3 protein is CASSVEVGTAYNEQFF. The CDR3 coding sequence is TGTGCCAGCAGCGTAGAGGTGGGGACAGCATACAATGAGCAGTTCTTC.

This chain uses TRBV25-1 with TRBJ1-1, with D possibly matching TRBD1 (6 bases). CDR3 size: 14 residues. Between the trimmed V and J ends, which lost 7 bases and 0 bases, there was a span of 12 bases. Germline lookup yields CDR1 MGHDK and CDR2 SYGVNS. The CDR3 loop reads CASNRAGVNTEAFF. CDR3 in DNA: TGTGCCAGCAACAGGGCGGGGGTGAACACTGAAGCTTTCTTT.

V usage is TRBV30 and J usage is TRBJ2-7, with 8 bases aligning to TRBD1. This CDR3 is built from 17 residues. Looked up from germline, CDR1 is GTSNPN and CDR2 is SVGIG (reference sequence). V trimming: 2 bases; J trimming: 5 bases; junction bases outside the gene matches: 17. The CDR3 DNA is TGTGCCTGGAGTACCGCAAGGACAGGGATTAAAGTTGACGAGCAGTACTTC. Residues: CAWSTARTGIKVDEQYF.

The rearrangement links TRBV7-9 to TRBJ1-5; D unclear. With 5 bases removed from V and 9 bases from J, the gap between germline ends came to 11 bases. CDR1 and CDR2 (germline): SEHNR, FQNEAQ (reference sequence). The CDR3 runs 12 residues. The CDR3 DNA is TGTGCCAGCAGCGCAGAGGTACCGCCCCAGCATTTT. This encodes CASSAEVPPQHF. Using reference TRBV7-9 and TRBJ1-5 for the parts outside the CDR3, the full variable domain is DTGVSQNPRHKITKRGQNVTFRCDPISEHNRLYWYRQTLGQGPEFLTYFQNEAQLEKSRLLSDRFSAERPKGSFSTLEIQRTEQGDSAMYLCASSAEVPPQHFGDGTRLSIL.

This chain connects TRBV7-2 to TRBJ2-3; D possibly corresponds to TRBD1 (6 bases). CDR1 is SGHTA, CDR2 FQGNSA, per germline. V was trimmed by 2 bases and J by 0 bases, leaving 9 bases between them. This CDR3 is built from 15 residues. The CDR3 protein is CASSLQQGSTDTQYF. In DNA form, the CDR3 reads TGTGCCAGCAGCTTACAACAGGGAAGCACAGATACGCAGTATTTT. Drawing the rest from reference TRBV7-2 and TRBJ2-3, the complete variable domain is GAGVSQSPSNKVTEKGKDVELRCDPISGHTALYWYRQSLGQGLEFLIYFQGNSAPDKSGLPSDRFSAERTGGSVSTLTIQRTQQEDSAVYLCASSLQQGSTDTQYFGPGTRLTVL.

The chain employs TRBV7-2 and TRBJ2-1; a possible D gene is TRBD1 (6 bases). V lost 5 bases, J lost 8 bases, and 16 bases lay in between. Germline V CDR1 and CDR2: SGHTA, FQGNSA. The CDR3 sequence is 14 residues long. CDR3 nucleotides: TGTGCCAGCAGCCCGATGGGGACACTCGATGAGCAGTTCTTC. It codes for CASSPMGTLDEQFF. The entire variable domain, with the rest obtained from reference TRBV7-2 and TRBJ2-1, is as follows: GAGVSQSPSNKVTEKGKDVELRCDPISGHTALYWYRQSLGQGLEFLIYFQGNSAPDKSGLPSDRFSAERTGGSVSTLTIQRTQQEDSAVYLCASSPMGTLDEQFFGPGTRLTVL.

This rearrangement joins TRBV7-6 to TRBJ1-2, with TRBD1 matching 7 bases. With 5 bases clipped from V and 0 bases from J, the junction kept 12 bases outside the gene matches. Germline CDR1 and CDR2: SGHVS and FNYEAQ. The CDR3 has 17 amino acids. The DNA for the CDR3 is TGTGCCAGCAGCATCCTCGCGGGGACAGACGCTAACTATGGCTACACCTTC. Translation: CASSILAGTDANYGYTF.

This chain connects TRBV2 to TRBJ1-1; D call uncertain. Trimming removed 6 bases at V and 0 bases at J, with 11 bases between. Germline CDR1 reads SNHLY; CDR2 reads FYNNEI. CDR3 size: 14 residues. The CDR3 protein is CASRATWMNTEAFF. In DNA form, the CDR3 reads TGTGCCAGCAGAGCGACTTGGATGAACACTGAAGCTTTCTTT.

In DNA, the CDR3 is TGTGCCAGCAGCTACACAGGGGACCCTCCCGGGGGCTACACCTTC. Translated, it gives CASSYTGDPPGGYTF. V usage is TRBV7-2 and J usage is TRBJ1-2; 7 nucleotides agree with TRBD1. After removal of 4 bases from V and 8 bases from J, the junction contained 13 bases not matched to a gene. This CDR3 is built from 15 residues. Per germline, CDR1 SGHTA and CDR2 FQGNSA.

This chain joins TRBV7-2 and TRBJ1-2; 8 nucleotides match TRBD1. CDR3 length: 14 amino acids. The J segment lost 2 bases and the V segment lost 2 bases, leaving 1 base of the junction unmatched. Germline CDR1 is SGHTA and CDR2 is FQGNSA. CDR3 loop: CASSLRTGNYGYTF. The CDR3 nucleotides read TGTGCCAGCAGCTTAAGGACAGGGAACTATGGCTACACCTTC.

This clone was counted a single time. CDR3 protein: CASTDGWGANEKLFF. CDR3 sequence (DNA): TGTGCCAGCACAGACGGATGGGGGGCTAATGAAAAACTGTTTTTT. The chain combines TRBV6-5 with TRBJ1-4; TRBD1 is a possible D gene (5 bases). The germline V and J ends were trimmed by 7 bases and 3 bases, with 15 bases remaining between them. This CDR3 has 15 residues. Looked up from germline, CDR1 is MNHEY and CDR2 is SVGAGI.

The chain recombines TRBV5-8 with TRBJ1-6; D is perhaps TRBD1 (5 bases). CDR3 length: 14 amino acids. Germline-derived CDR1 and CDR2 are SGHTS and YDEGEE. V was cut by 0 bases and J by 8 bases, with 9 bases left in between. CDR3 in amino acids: CASSLGDRDSPLHF. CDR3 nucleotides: TGTGCCAGCAGCTTGGGAGACAGAGATTCACCCCTCCACTTT.

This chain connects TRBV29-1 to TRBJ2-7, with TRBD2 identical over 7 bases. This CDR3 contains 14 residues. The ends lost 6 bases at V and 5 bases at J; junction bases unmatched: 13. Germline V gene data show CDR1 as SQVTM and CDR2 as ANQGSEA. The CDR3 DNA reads TGCAGCGTGTCCCTGCGAACTAGCGACCACGAGCAGTACTTC. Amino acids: CSVSLRTSDHEQYF.

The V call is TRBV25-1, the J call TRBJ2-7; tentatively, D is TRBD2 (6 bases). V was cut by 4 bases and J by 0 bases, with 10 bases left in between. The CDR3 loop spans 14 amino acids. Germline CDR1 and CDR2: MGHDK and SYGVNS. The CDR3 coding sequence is TGTGCCAGCAGTGGCGGCGGGGCCTCCTACGAGCAGTACTTC. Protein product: CASSGGGASYEQYF.

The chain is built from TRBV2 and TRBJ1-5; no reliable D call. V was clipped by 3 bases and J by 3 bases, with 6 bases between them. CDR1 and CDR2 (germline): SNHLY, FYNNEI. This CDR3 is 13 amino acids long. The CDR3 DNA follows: TGTGCCAGCAGTGAGGAGACCAATCAGCCCCAGCATTTT. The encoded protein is CASSEETNQPQHF.

The CDR3 protein is CASSKDIRGFSQYF. CDR3 in DNA: TGTGCCAGCAGTAAGGACATACGAGGCTTTTCCCAGTACTTC. The V and J genes are TRBV28 and TRBJ2-5, with D perhaps TRBD1 (5 bases). CDR3 length equals 14 residues. With 5 bases removed from V and 9 bases from J, the gap between germline ends came to 19 bases. Germline lookup yields CDR1 MDHEN and CDR2 SYDVKM. The whole variable domain, remainder taken from reference TRBV28 and TRBJ2-5, is DVKVTQSSRYLVKRTGEKVFLECVQDMDHENMFWYRQDPGLGLRLIYFSYDVKMKEKGDIPEGYSVSREKKERFSLILESASTNQTSMYLCASSKDIRGFSQYFGPGTRLLVL.